This entry features one T cell receptor (beta chain) sequence. What it binds is unknown. The entry originates in a study of CD8 T cells in ankylosing spondylitis. Study-level points and caveats: In the blood and synovial fluid of reactive arthritis, some motif variants had been previously reported. A TCR beta motif of eight highly homologous variants appeared characteristic of ankylosing spondylitis blood.

The CDR3 is 15 amino acids. CDR1 SGHRS and CDR2 YFSETQ come from the germline V gene. Unmatched junction bases numbered 9, after V lost 4 bases and J lost 5 bases. A single record per CDR3 protein comes from TCRdb applying MiXCR to the 5' RACE reads. Of about 220,000 distinct CDR3 sequences detected, about 18% appear once; the ten largest clones hold more than 40%. This chain joins TRBV5-1 and TRBJ2-5; TRBD1 agrees at 9 bases. The sample taken for sequencing was blood, either unsorted or a sorted T cell fraction (not recorded which). This receptor was taken from a male donor with ankylosing spondylitis. The DNA of the CDR3 is TGCGCCAGCAGCACCGGGACAGGGTCATGGGAGACCCAGTACTTC. The encoded protein is CASSTGTGSWETQYF.